The TCR beta chain under discussion was sequenced for a study of shared clonotypes between healthy human individuals. Study-wide background: CD4 naive and CD4 memory each took three plates per donor, while CD8 naive took two and CD8 memory one. Points from the study as a whole: The study found lower generation probabilities in non-shared clonotypes than in those shared by all four donors.

In regard to this clone: Its target is not known.

CDR3 length: 15 amino acids. Germline CDR1 and CDR2: SEHNR and FQNEAQ (reference sequence). Trimming removed 5 bases from V and 7 bases from J; junction bases left unmatched: 11. Naive CD8 cells comprised CD45RO-negative, CCR7-positively selected cells, excluding terminally differentiated effector memory CD45RA+ cells. Donation came from healthy HIV-negative adults that had no recent acute infections or vaccinations. Sequencing was performed with immunoSEQ multiplex PCR; in TCRdb, only in-frame clones are kept and a portion is missing. The table includes hundreds of thousands of clones, 92% detected once.

The clonotype originates from a man between 25 and 39 years old in good health. Material for sequencing was naive CD8+ T cells sorted from blood. The V gene is TRBV7-9, the J gene TRBJ2-1; 7 bases align to TRBD1. The chain's CDR3 is CASSVSETGKNEQFF. CDR3 DNA: TGTGCCAGCAGCGTCTCCGAGACAGGGAAGAATGAGCAGTTCTTC.